Listed below are T cell receptor beta chains from one sample, sequenced in a study of radiotherapy plus CTLA-4 blockade in lung cancer. Data came from immunoSEQ multiplex PCR; TCRdb stores just in-frame clones and leaves some out. The sample holds approximately 50,000 clones; around 73% are singletons and the top ten take roughly 4%. This material consisted of peripheral blood, taken from a patient treated with radiotherapy plus ipilimumab. The source of these receptors is a human donor with non-small cell lung cancer who had a complete response to radiotherapy plus ipilimumab. CDR3s include the opening cysteine and the closing phenylalanine or tryptophan. A D gene is named only where the DNA matches it firmly. Size is omitted from some rows. Given values are once, few, many or a class for expanded clones.

D gene: TRBD1
clone size: NA
J gene: TRBJ1-5
V gene: TRBV23-1
CDR3 DNA: TGCGCCAGCAGTCACTACGACAGGGGGAATCAGCCCCAGCATTTT
CDR3 protein: CASSHYDRGNQPQHF

D gene: TRBD2
clone size: NA
J gene: TRBJ2-7
V gene: TRBV5-4
CDR3 DNA: TGTGCCAGCAGACCCGGACTAGCGGGAACTTACGAGCAGTACTTC
CDR3 protein: CASRPGLAGTYEQYF

D gene: TRBD2
clone size: few
J gene: TRBJ2-3
V gene: TRBV5-1
CDR3 DNA: TGCGCCAGCAGCTTGGAGGCTAGCGGGAGTGTAACAGATACGCAGTATTTT
CDR3 protein: CASSLEASGSVTDTQYF

D gene: TRBD2
clone size: NA
J gene: TRBJ2-3
V gene: TRBV7-2
CDR3 DNA: TGTGCCAGCAGCCCCAACGGACTAGCGGAAGGCACAGATACGCAGTATTTT
CDR3 protein: CASSPNGLAEGTDTQYF

D gene: TRBD1
clone size: NA
J gene: TRBJ1-1
V gene: TRBV28
CDR3 DNA: TGTGCCAGCAGTCTCCCCCGGGACAGCCTTTTTTTGAACACTGAAGCTTTCTTT
CDR3 protein: CASSLPRDSLFLNTEAFF

D gene: TRBD2
clone size: NA
J gene: TRBJ2-1
V gene: TRBV27
CDR3 DNA: TGTGCCAGCAGTTTTCGTCCAATTATAGCGGGGGAGAGCAATGAGCAGTTCTTC
CDR3 protein: CASSFRPIIAGESNEQFF

D gene: NA
clone size: NA
J gene: TRBJ2-7
V gene: TRBV28
CDR3 DNA: TGTGCCAGCAGTTTACAAACCTCCGGCTACGAGCAGTACTTC
CDR3 protein: CASSLQTSGYEQYF

D gene: NA
clone size: NA
J gene: TRBJ1-1
V gene: TRBV28
CDR3 DNA: TGTGCCAGCAGTTTTGTTCAGGGTTTGGGAGCTTTCTTT
CDR3 protein: CASSFVQGLGAFF

D gene: NA
clone size: once
J gene: TRBJ2-4
V gene: TRBV6-1
CDR3 DNA: TGTGCCAGCAGTGAAGTCCACCGGGCAGGGGCCAAAAACATTCAGTACTTC
CDR3 protein: CASSEVHRAGAKNIQYF

D gene: TRBD1
clone size: few
J gene: TRBJ2-2
V gene: TRBV28
CDR3 DNA: TGTGCCAGCAGCCCAAGACAGGGGGTAGACACCGGGGAGCTGTTTTTT
CDR3 protein: CASSPRQGVDTGELFF

D gene: NA
clone size: NA
J gene: TRBJ1-2
V gene: TRBV25-1
CDR3 DNA: TGTGCCGCAGAAGGCCTCGACAGCTATGGCTACACCTTC
CDR3 protein: CAAEGLDSYGYTF

D gene: NA
clone size: NA
J gene: TRBJ2-5
V gene: TRBV6-5
CDR3 DNA: TGTGCCAGCTTAGGTCGGGGTCGGGGAGAGACCCAGTACTTC
CDR3 protein: CASLGRGRGETQYF

D gene: NA
clone size: NA
J gene: TRBJ1-1
V gene: TRBV5-6
CDR3 DNA: TGTGCCAGCAGCTTAGGGGGGAACACTGAAGCTTTCTTT
CDR3 protein: CASSLGGNTEAFF

D gene: NA
clone size: NA
J gene: TRBJ2-6
V gene: TRBV6-1
CDR3 DNA: TGTGCCAGCAGTGACAGGGGGGAAATCAGAGTCTCTGGGGCCAACGTCCTGACTTTC
CDR3 protein: CASSDRGEIRVSGANVLTF

D gene: NA
clone size: NA
J gene: TRBJ2-5
V gene: TRBV6-6
CDR3 DNA: TGTGCCAGCAGTTACTCGACGGGGTACCAAGAGACCCAGTACTTC
CDR3 protein: CASSYSTGYQETQYF

D gene: NA
clone size: NA
J gene: TRBJ2-7
V gene: TRBV2
CDR3 DNA: TGTGCCAGCAGTGTGTCGGGAGACATGTACGAGCAGTACTTC
CDR3 protein: CASSVSGDMYEQYF

D gene: NA
clone size: NA
J gene: TRBJ1-1
V gene: TRBV5-5
CDR3 DNA: TGTGCCAGCAGGGGACTCACTGAAGCTTTCTTT
CDR3 protein: CASRGLTEAFF

D gene: NA
clone size: NA
J gene: TRBJ2-1
V gene: TRBV9
CDR3 DNA: TGTGCCAGCAGCGTTGGGCTATCAACCTACAATGAGCAGTTCTTC
CDR3 protein: CASSVGLSTYNEQFF

D gene: TRBD1
clone size: NA
J gene: TRBJ1-2
V gene: TRBV7-2
CDR3 DNA: TGTGCCAGCAGCCGGGACAGGGATGACTATGGCTACACCTTC
CDR3 protein: CASSRDRDDYGYTF

D gene: TRBD1
clone size: once
J gene: TRBJ2-5
V gene: TRBV29-1
CDR3 DNA: TGCAGCGTAGGGGGCGGGCAAGAGACCCAGTACTTC
CDR3 protein: CSVGGGQETQYF

D gene: NA
clone size: NA
J gene: TRBJ2-7
V gene: TRBV4-1
CDR3 DNA: TGCGCCAGCAGCCAAGGGACTAACTACGAGCAGTACTTC
CDR3 protein: CASSQGTNYEQYF

D gene: TRBD2
clone size: few
J gene: TRBJ2-2
V gene: TRBV27
CDR3 DNA: TGTGCCAGCAGTTTAGTACGGGGTAGCGGGAGGGCCACCGGGGAGCTGTTTTTT
CDR3 protein: CASSLVRGSGRATGELFF

D gene: NA
clone size: NA
J gene: TRBJ1-5
V gene: TRBV27
CDR3 DNA: TGTGCCAGCGGTTCCAACCTCGGGGGATATAGCAATCAGCCCCAGCATTTT
CDR3 protein: CASGSNLGGYSNQPQHF

D gene: TRBD1
clone size: NA
J gene: TRBJ1-4
V gene: TRBV5-1
CDR3 DNA: TGCGCCAGCAGCCAGACAGGGGAGTCTGAAAAACTGTTTTTT
CDR3 protein: CASSQTGESEKLFF

D gene: TRBD1
clone size: NA
J gene: TRBJ1-1
V gene: TRBV10-3
CDR3 DNA: TGTGCCATCAGTGAGGCGAGACAGGGAAACACTGAAGCTTTCTTT
CDR3 protein: CAISEARQGNTEAFF

D gene: NA
clone size: NA
J gene: TRBJ2-1
V gene: TRBV5-4
CDR3 DNA: TGTGCCAGCAGCTTGGCCAGAGGACTGGCCAATGAGCAGTTCTTC
CDR3 protein: CASSLARGLANEQFF

D gene: TRBD1
clone size: NA
J gene: TRBJ1-4
V gene: TRBV9
CDR3 DNA: TGTGCCAGCAGCGTAGGGCCCGGGCAGGGGGCACAAAAACTGTTTTTT
CDR3 protein: CASSVGPGQGAQKLFF

D gene: NA
clone size: NA
J gene: TRBJ1-2
V gene: TRBV2
CDR3 DNA: TGTGCCAGCACCGAGACAGGAATGAGGACTGGATTC
CDR3 protein: CASTETGMRTGF

D gene: NA
clone size: once
J gene: TRBJ2-1
V gene: TRBV20-1
CDR3 DNA: TGCAGTGCTTCCAGGGTGTATGAGCAGTTCTTC
CDR3 protein: CSASRVYEQFF

D gene: NA
clone size: NA
J gene: TRBJ1-2
V gene: TRBV6-5
CDR3 DNA: TGTGCCAGCAGTTACATGGACACCTCCTATGGCTACACCTTC
CDR3 protein: CASSYMDTSYGYTF

D gene: TRBD2
clone size: NA
J gene: TRBJ2-1
V gene: TRBV28
CDR3 DNA: TGTGCCAGCAGCCTTAGGGGGACTAGAATGTTCTTC
CDR3 protein: CASSLRGTRMFF

D gene: NA
clone size: NA
J gene: TRBJ1-3
V gene: TRBV7-7
CDR3 DNA: TGTTGCTGGGGGGACGGTGGAAACACCATATATTTT
CDR3 protein: CCWGDGGNTIYF

D gene: TRBD1
clone size: few
J gene: TRBJ1-5
V gene: TRBV2
CDR3 DNA: TGTGCCAGCAGAGGACAGGCAAACAATCAGCCCCAGCATTTT
CDR3 protein: CASRGQANNQPQHF

D gene: TRBD2
clone size: NA
J gene: TRBJ2-7
V gene: TRBV29-1
CDR3 DNA: TGCAGCTGCCGGGGGGCCTACGAGCAGTACTTC
CDR3 protein: CSCRGAYEQYF

D gene: TRBD1
clone size: NA
J gene: TRBJ2-1
V gene: TRBV7-6
CDR3 DNA: TGTGCCAGCAGCCTAGGGACAGGGGGCCGGGAGCAGTTCTTC
CDR3 protein: CASSLGTGGREQFF

D gene: NA
clone size: NA
J gene: TRBJ2-3
V gene: TRBV29-1
CDR3 DNA: TGCAGCGTTAATGGGGTGGGTAGGGCGGGAGATACGCAGTATTTT
CDR3 protein: CSVNGVGRAGDTQYF

D gene: NA
clone size: NA
J gene: TRBJ1-2
V gene: TRBV6-1
CDR3 DNA: TGTGCCAGCAGTCCGAACAGGGCCAGGGGATATGGCTACACCTTC
CDR3 protein: CASSPNRARGYGYTF

D gene: TRBD2
clone size: NA
J gene: TRBJ2-7
V gene: TRBV6-4
CDR3 DNA: TGTGCCAGCAGTGGGGGACTAGCCGAGCAGTACTTC
CDR3 protein: CASSGGLAEQYF

D gene: TRBD1
clone size: NA
J gene: TRBJ2-1
V gene: TRBV28
CDR3 DNA: TGTGCCAGCAACATACAGGGGTCACTAGATTGGAAGTTCTTC
CDR3 protein: CASNIQGSLDWKFF

D gene: TRBD2
clone size: few
J gene: TRBJ2-7
V gene: TRBV7-6
CDR3 DNA: TGTGCCAGCAATCTGGGAGGGTTCTCCTACGAGCAGTACTTC
CDR3 protein: CASNLGGFSYEQYF

D gene: TRBD1
clone size: NA
J gene: TRBJ1-5
V gene: TRBV19
CDR3 DNA: TGTGCCAGTAGTCCGATTGACAGGGGAAGCAATCAGCCCCAGCATTTT
CDR3 protein: CASSPIDRGSNQPQHF

D gene: TRBD2
clone size: NA
J gene: TRBJ2-3
V gene: TRBV2
CDR3 DNA: TGTGCCAGCCAGCGGGGGCTTCGCACAGATACGCAGTATTTT
CDR3 protein: CASQRGLRTDTQYF

D gene: NA
clone size: NA
J gene: TRBJ1-5
V gene: TRBV6-1
CDR3 DNA: TGTGCCAGCAGGGCAGGTGGGCGCAATCAGCCCCAGCATTTT
CDR3 protein: CASRAGGRNQPQHF

D gene: NA
clone size: NA
J gene: TRBJ1-1
V gene: TRBV18
CDR3 DNA: TGTGCCAGCTCACCATTCTCCTCCGGGGGTGAGGCTTTCTTT
CDR3 protein: CASSPFSSGGEAFF

D gene: TRBD2
clone size: few
J gene: TRBJ2-7
V gene: TRBV15
CDR3 DNA: TGTGCCACCAGCAGCACATTACTAGCGGACGAGCAGTACTTC
CDR3 protein: CATSSTLLADEQYF

D gene: TRBD2
clone size: once
J gene: TRBJ2-7
V gene: TRBV30
CDR3 DNA: TGTGCCTGGAGTGTAGGACTAGCGGAGTACGAGCAGTACTTC
CDR3 protein: CAWSVGLAEYEQYF

D gene: TRBD1
clone size: NA
J gene: TRBJ2-7
V gene: TRBV20-1
CDR3 DNA: TGCAGTGCTGACAGGGACGAGCAGTACTTC
CDR3 protein: CSADRDEQYF

D gene: TRBD1
clone size: NA
J gene: TRBJ2-2
V gene: TRBV19
CDR3 DNA: TGTGCCAGTAGTGACCGGACAGGGGGAGCGAACACCGGGGAGCTGTTTTTT
CDR3 protein: CASSDRTGGANTGELFF

D gene: NA
clone size: few
J gene: TRBJ2-2
V gene: TRBV4-2
CDR3 DNA: TGTGCCAGCAGCCCCTCTGAGACCGGGGAGCTGTTTTTT
CDR3 protein: CASSPSETGELFF